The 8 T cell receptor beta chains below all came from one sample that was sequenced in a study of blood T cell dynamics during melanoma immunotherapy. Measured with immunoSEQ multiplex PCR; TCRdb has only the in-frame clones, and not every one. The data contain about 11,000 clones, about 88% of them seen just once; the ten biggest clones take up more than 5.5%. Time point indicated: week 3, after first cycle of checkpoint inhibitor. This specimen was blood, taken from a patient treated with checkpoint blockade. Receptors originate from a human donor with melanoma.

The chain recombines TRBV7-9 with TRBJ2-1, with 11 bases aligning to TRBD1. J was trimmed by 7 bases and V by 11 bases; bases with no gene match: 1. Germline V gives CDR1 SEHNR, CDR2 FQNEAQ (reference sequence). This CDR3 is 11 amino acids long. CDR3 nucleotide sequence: TGTGCCGGGGACAGGGGGAATGAGCAGTTCTTC. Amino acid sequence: CAGDRGNEQFF. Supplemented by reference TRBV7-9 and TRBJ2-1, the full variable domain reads DTGVSQNPRHKITKRGQNVTFRCDPISEHNRLYWYRQTLGQGPEFLTYFQNEAQLEKSRLLSDRFSAERPKGSFSTLEIQRTEQGDSAMYLCAGDRGNEQFFGPGTRLTVL.

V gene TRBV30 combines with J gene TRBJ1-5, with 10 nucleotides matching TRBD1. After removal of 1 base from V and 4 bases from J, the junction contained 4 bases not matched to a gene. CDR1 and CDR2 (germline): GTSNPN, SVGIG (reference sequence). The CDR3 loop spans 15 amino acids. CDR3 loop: CAWSGDRGGNQPQHF. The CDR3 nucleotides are TGTGCCTGGAGTGGGGACAGGGGTGGGAATCAGCCCCAGCATTTT.

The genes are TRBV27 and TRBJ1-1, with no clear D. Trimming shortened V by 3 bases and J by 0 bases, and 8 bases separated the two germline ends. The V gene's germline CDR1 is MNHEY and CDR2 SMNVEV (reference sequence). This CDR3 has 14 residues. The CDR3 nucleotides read TGTGCCAGCAGTTTTTCAACACTGAACACTGAAGCTTTCTTT. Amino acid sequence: CASSFSTLNTEAFF.

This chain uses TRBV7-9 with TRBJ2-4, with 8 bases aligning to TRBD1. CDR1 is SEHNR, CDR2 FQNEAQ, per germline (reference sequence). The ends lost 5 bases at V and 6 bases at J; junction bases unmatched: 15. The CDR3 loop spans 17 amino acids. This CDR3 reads CASSTTSSGGSLNIQYF. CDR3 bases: TGTGCCAGCAGCACCACCAGCTCAGGGGGCTCTTTAAACATTCAGTACTTC.

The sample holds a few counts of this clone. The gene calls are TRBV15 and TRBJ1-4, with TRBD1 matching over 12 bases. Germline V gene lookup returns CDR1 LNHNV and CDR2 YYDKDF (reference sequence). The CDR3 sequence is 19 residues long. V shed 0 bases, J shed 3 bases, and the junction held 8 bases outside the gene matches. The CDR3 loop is CATSRDTGTGGASNEKLFF. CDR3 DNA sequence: TGTGCCACCAGCAGAGACACCGGGACAGGGGGCGCGTCTAATGAAAAACTGTTTTTT. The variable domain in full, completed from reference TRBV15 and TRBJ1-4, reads DAMVIQNPRYQVTQFGKPVTLSCSQTLNHNVMYWYQQKSSQAPKLLFHYYDKDFNNEADTPDNFQSRRPNTSFCFLDIRSPGLGDTAMYLCATSRDTGTGGASNEKLFFGSGTQLSVL.

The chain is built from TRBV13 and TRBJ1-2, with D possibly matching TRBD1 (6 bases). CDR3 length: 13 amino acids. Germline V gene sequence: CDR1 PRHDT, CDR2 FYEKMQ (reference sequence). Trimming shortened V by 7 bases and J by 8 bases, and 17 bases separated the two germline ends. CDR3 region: CASTVRDIRGYTF. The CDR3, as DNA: TGTGCCAGCACCGTTAGGGACATTAGAGGCTACACCTTC. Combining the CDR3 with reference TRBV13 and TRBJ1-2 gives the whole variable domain AAGVIQSPRHLIKEKRETATLKCYPIPRHDTVYWYQQGPGQDPQFLISFYEKMQSDKGSIPDRFSAQQFSDYHSELNMSSLELGDSALYFCASTVRDIRGYTFGSGTRLTVV.

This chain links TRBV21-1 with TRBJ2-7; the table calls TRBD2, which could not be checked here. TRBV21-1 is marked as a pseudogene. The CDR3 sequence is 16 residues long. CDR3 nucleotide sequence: TGTGCCAGCAGCAAGTCCCCCCCCACGAGCTCCTACGAGCAGTACTTC. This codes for CASSKSPPTSSYEQYF.

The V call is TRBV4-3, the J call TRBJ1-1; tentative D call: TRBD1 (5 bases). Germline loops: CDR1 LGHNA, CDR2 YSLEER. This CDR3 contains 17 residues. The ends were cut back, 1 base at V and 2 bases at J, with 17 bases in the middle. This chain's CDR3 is CASSQGDRGHINTEAFF. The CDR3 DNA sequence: TGCGCCAGCAGCCAAGGGGACCGGGGCCATATCAACACTGAAGCTTTCTTT.